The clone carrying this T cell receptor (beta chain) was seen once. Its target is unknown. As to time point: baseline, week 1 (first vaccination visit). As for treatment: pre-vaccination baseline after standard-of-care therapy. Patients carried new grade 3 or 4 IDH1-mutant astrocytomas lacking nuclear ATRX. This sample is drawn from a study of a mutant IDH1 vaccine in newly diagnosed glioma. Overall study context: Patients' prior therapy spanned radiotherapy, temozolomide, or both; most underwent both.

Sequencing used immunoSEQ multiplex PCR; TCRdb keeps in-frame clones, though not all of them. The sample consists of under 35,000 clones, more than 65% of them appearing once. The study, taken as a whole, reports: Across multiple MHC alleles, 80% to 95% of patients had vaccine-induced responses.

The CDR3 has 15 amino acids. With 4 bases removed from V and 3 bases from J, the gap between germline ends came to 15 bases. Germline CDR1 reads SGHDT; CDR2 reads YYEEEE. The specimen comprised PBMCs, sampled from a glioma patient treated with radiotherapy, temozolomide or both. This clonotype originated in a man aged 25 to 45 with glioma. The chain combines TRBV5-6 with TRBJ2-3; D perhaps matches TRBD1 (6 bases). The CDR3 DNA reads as TGTGCCAGCAGCCCCGACAGGTCAGATACAGATACGCAGTATTTT. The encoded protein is CASSPDRSDTDTQYF.